This T cell receptor (beta chain) is drawn from a study of blood T cell repertoires in COVID-19. In the study overall: The analysed material was cDNA or gDNA that came from T cells, B-cell-depleted T cells, or PBMCs.

Seattle's enrolled individuals joined amid active infection and were then monitored longitudinally. This clone was seen once. How the authors handled the data: Nucleated cell number was recorded as an estimate derived from reference gene primer amplification. The assay was immunoSEQ multiplex PCR, and TCRdb's table has in-frame clones only and misses some. The DNA was the basis for D and trimming; V, J and clone size are from that table. The repertoire has 300,000 to 450,000 clones, around 87% of them found once; the top ten carry 10%. CDR3 length: 18 residues. Germline V CDR1 and CDR2: MDHEN, SYDVKM. J lost 1 base, V lost 5 bases, and 13 bases had no gene match.

This clonotype was obtained from a woman in her 30s with COVID-19, enrolled during active disease. V usage is TRBV28 and J usage is TRBJ2-4; TRBD1 agrees at 8 bases. Sequenced sample: peripheral blood. This CDR3 reads CASSPRKSQGAAKNIQYF. The CDR3 DNA is TGTGCCAGCAGTCCCCGGAAAAGCCAGGGGGCTGCCAAAAACATTCAGTACTTC.